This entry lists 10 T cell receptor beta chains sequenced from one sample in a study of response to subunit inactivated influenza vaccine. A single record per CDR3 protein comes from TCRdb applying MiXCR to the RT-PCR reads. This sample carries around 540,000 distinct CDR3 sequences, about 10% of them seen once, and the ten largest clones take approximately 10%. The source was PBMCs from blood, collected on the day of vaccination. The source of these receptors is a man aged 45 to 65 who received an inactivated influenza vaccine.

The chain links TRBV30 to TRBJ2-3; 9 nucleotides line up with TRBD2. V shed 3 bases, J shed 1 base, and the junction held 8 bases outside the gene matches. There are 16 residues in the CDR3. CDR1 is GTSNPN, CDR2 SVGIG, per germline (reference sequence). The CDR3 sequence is CAWRGRVAGGTDTQYF. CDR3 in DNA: TGTGCCTGGAGGGGGAGGGTAGCGGGGGGCACAGATACGCAGTATTTT.

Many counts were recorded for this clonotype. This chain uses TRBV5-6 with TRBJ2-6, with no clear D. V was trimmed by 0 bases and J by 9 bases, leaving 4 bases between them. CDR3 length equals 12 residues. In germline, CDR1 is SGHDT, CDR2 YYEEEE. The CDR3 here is CASSLGYNVLTF. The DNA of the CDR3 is TGTGCCAGCAGCTTGGGATACAACGTCCTGACTTTC. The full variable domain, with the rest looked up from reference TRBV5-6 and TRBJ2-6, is DAGVTQSPTHLIKTRGQQVTLRCSPKSGHDTVSWYQQALGQGPQFIFQYYEEEERQRGNFPDRFSGHQFPNYSSELNVNALLLGDSALYLCASSLGYNVLTFGAGSRLTVL.

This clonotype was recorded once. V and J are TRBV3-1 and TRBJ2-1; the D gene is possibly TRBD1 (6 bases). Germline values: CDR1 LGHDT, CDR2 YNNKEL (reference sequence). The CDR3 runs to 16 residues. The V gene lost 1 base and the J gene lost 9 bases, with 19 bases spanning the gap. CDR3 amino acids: CASSQGVTGTLSEQFF. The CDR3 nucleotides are TGTGCCAGCAGCCAAGGAGTAACAGGGACATTGAGTGAGCAGTTCTTC.

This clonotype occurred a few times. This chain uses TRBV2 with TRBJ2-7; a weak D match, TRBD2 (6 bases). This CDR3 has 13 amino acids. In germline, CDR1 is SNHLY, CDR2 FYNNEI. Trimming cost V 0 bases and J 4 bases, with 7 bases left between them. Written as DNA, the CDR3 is TGTGCCAGCAGTGAAGCGGCGGGGTACGAGCAGTACTTC. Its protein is CASSEAAGYEQYF.

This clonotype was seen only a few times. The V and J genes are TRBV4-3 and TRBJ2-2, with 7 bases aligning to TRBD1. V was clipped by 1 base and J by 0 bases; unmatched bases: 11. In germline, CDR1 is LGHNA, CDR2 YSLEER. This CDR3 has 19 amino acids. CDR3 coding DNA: TGCGCCAGCAGCCAAGCACCCCTCAACCAGGGGGCGAACACCGGGGAGCTGTTTTTT. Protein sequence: CASSQAPLNQGANTGELFF.

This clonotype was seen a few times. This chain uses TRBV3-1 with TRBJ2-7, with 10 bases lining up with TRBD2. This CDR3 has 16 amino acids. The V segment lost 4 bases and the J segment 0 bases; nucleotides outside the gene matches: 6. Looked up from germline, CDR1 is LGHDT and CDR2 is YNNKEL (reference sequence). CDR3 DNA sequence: TGTGCCAGCAGCCGAAATAGCGGGAGGAGCTCCTACGAGCAGTACTTC. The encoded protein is CASSRNSGRSSYEQYF.

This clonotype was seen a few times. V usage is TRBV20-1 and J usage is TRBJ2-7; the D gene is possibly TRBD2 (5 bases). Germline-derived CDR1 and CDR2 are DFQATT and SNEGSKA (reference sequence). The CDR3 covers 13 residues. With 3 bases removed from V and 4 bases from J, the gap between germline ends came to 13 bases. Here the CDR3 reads CSASPSGRYEQYF. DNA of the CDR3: TGCAGTGCTAGTCCCAGCGGTCGGTACGAGCAGTACTTC.

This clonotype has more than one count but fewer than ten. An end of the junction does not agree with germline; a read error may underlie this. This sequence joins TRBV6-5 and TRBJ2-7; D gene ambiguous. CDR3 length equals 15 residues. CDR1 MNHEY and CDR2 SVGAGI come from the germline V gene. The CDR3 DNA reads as TGTGCCAGCAGTGACTCCGGGCATACCTCCTACGAGCAGTACTTC. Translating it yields CASSDSGHTSYEQYF.

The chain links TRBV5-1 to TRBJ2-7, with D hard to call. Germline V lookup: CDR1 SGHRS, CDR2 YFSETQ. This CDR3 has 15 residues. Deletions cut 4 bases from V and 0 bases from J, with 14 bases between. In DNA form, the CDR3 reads TGCGCCAGCAGCCCACCATCGTCGAACTCCTACGAGCAGTACTTC. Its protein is CASSPPSSNSYEQYF.

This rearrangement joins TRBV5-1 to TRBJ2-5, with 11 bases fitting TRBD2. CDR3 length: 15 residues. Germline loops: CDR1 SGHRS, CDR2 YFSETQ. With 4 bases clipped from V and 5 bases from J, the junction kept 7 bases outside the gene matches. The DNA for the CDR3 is TGCGCCAGCAGCGGTAGCGGGGGGGCAGCGGAGACCCAGTACTTC. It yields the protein CASSGSGGAAETQYF.